This TCR beta chain was recovered during a study of blood T cell repertoires in COVID-19. Study-wide background: The cDNA or gDNA used as material had been derived from T cells, B-cell-depleted T cells, or PBMCs.

V lost 0 bases, J lost 7 bases, and 13 bases lay in between. This CDR3 has 15 residues. Per the germline V gene, CDR1 is MGHDK and CDR2 is SYGVNS. As processed by the authors: Reference gene primer amplification gave estimated nucleated cell counts. Only in-frame clones appear in the TCRdb table, and some are missing; sequencing was by immunoSEQ multiplex PCR. V and J calls and clone size are given by that table; D and trimming were obtained from the DNA. The profile covers a few hundred thousand clones, with 84% appearing a single time and approximately 4.3% taken by the ten largest. This receptor was identified in a man younger than 40 with acute COVID-19. The chain couples TRBV25-1 to TRBJ2-1, with D possibly matching TRBD2 (6 bases). The specimen was PBMCs or T cells enriched from blood (not recorded which). The CDR3 coding sequence is TGTGCCAGCAGTGAATACGGGAGTCTCCTGAATGAGCAGTTCTTC. It yields the protein CASSEYGSLLNEQFF.